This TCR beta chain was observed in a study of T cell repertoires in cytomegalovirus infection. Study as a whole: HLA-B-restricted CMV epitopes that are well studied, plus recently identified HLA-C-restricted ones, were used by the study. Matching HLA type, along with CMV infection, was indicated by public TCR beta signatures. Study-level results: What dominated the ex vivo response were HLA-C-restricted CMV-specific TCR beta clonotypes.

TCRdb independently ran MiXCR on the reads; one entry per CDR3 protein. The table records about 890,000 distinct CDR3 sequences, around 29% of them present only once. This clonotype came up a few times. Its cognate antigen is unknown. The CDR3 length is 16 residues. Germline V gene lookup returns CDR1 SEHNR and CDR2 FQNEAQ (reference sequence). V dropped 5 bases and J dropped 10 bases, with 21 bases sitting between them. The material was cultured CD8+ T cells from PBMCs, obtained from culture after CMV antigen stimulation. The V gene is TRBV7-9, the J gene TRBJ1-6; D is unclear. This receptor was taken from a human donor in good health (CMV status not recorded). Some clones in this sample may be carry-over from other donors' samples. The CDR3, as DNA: TGTGCCAGCAGCCCGGATTCCAATGTACAAATCTCACCCCTCCACTTT. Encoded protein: CASSPDSNVQISPLHF.